This entry lists 25 T cell receptor beta chains sequenced from one sample in a study of blood T cells in healthy people across ages. A second roughly 6 to 11 cycle PCR used barcoded and J-beta primers. TCRdb independently ran MiXCR on the 5' RACE reads; one entry per CDR3 protein. The sample yields about 1,500,000 distinct CDR3 sequences, roughly 30% seen once. Sequencing input: blood. Receptor source: a woman aged 25 to 39 in good health.

The chain is built from TRBV7-2 and TRBJ2-7, with 10 bases that match TRBD2. The closer fit of TRBJ2-5 to the DNA end suggests the J call may be wrong. CDR1 is SGHTA, CDR2 FQGNSA, per germline. This CDR3 contains 17 residues. This CDR3 reads CASSPPKRLAGIETQYF. In nucleotides, the CDR3 is TGTGCCAGCAGCCCCCCAAAAAGACTAGCGGGTATAGAGACCCAGTACTTC.

Turning to this clonotype: One end of the junction does not line up with germline, which may come from a read error. V and J are TRBV7-2 and TRBJ1-5; D unresolved. The germline gives CDR1 SGHTA, CDR2 FQGNSA. The CDR3 is 12 residues long. CDR3 bases: TGTGCCGGCAGCAACCCCAATCAGCCCCAGCATTTT. The encoded protein is CAGSNPNQPQHF.

The chain employs TRBV2 and TRBJ2-5; 12 positions match TRBD2. Germline trimming cut 6 bases from V and 11 bases from J; bases unmatched to any gene: 13. Looked up from germline, CDR1 is SNHLY and CDR2 is FYNNEI. The CDR3 covers 15 residues. In DNA, the CDR3 is TGTGCCAGCAGGGTACTAGCGGGGGGACACAATGAGCAGTACTTC. Amino acid sequence: CASRVLAGGHNEQYF.

V usage is TRBV12-3 or TRBV12-4 and J usage is TRBJ2-1; 13 bases line up with TRBD2. The CDR3 is 16 residues long. J was trimmed by 7 bases and V by 6 bases; bases with no gene match: 9. DNA of the CDR3: TGTGCCAGCAGGCCAGCCGGACTAGCGGGAGTTAATGAGCAGTTCTTC. Protein sequence: CASRPAGLAGVNEQFF.

This clonotype showed up just a few times. The chain links TRBV30 to TRBJ1-2; a possible D gene is TRBD1 (6 bases). The CDR3 extends over 17 amino acids. Deletions cut 2 bases from V and 3 bases from J, with 22 bases between. CDR1 is GTSNPN and CDR2 is SVGIG in the germline V gene (reference sequence). As DNA, the CDR3 is TGTGCCTGGAGTCCCGGGGGCGGAGGGCGATGGGACTATGGCTACACCTTC. Its protein product is CAWSPGGGGRWDYGYTF. The whole variable domain, filled in from reference TRBV30 and TRBJ1-2, reads SQTIHQWPATLVQPVGSPLSLECTVEGTSNPNLYWYRQAAGRGLQLLFYSVGIGQISSEVPQNLSASRPQDRQFILSSKKLLLSDSGFYLCAWSPGGGGRWDYGYTFGSGTRLTVV.

The rearrangement joins TRBV9 to TRBJ2-1, with D unresolved. The V end was cut by 2 bases, the J end by 7 bases, with 10 bases between. The CDR3 has 13 residues. Germline V lookup: CDR1 SGDLS, CDR2 YYNGEE. In DNA form, the CDR3 reads TGTGCCAGCAGCGTCGCAGATTTAAATGAGCAGTTCTTC. Translating gives CASSVADLNEQFF.

The CDR3 sequence is CASGPGPPSEKLFF. CDR3 DNA: TGCGCCAGCGGTCCCGGGCCACCCTCGGAAAAACTGTTTTTT. The rearrangement links TRBV5-1 to TRBJ1-4, with D uncertain. The CDR3 extends over 14 amino acids. The V and J ends lost 7 bases and 8 bases respectively, with 18 bases between them. The germline V gene has CDR1 SGHRS and CDR2 YFSETQ.

This clonotype was seen only a few times. The CDR3 region is CASSLGVHSSTDTQYF. The CDR3 DNA sequence: TGCGCCAGCAGCCTGGGGGTACATTCAAGCACAGATACGCAGTATTTT. The chain employs TRBV10-1 and TRBJ2-3; perhaps D is TRBD1 or TRBD2 (5 bases each). V dropped 6 bases and J dropped 0 bases, with 16 bases sitting between them. The CDR3 spans 16 residues. Germline V CDR1 and CDR2: WNHNN, SYGVQD (reference sequence).

This clonotype has ten or more counts. The gene calls are TRBV20-1 and TRBJ2-7, with unresolved D. Per germline, CDR1 DFQATT and CDR2 SNEGSKA (reference sequence). The length of the CDR3 is 14 residues. V lost 6 bases and J lost 0, with 15 bases in between. CDR3 nucleotide sequence: TGCAGTGCGCCACGGGTAGGGTCCTCCTACGAGCAGTACTTC. Translation: CSAPRVGSSYEQYF.

The chain combines TRBV20-1 with TRBJ2-7, with TRBD1 as a possible D gene (5 bases). V gave up 4 bases and J gave up 0 bases, with 16 bases separating them. CDR3 size: 15 residues. Germline CDR1 reads DFQATT; CDR2 reads SNEGSKA (reference sequence). The CDR3 bases are TGCAGTGCTACAGGACATATCGGGTTCTCCTACGAGCAGTACTTC. This encodes CSATGHIGFSYEQYF.

This clonotype is a singleton in its sample. The J gene is TRBJ1-1, the V gene TRBV9; D might be TRBD1 (5 bases). V shed 10 bases and J shed 8 bases, with 9 bases lying between them. The germline V gene encodes CDR1 SGDLS and CDR2 YYNGEE. This CDR3 has 9 amino acids. The CDR3 nucleotides are TGTGCCTTAAGACAGGAAGCTTTCTTT. Residues: CALRQEAFF.

The chain is built from TRBV3-1 and TRBJ2-7, with D tentatively TRBD2 (6 bases). This CDR3 comprises 15 residues. V was clipped by 4 bases and J by 2 bases, with 15 bases between them. Germline V gene lookup returns CDR1 LGHDT and CDR2 YNNKEL (reference sequence). The DNA for the CDR3 is TGTGCCAGCAGCCCCGGGTCGGTAGCGGCCTACGAGCAGTACTTC. Protein sequence: CASSPGSVAAYEQYF.

The chain joins TRBV12-3 or TRBV12-4 to TRBJ1-2; no reliable D call. The V end lost 5 bases, the J end lost 5 bases, and 27 bases lay between the germline ends. The CDR3 runs to 18 residues. This CDR3 reads CASSPRGWDWKIVYGYTF. The DNA for the CDR3 is TGTGCCAGCAGTCCTCGAGGTTGGGATTGGAAAATAGTATATGGCTACACCTTC.

This clonotype has just a few counts. The genes are TRBV7-2 and TRBJ2-1; either TRBD1 or TRBD2 may fit D (5 bases each). Trimming shortened V by 7 bases and J by 3 bases, and 10 bases separated the two germline ends. The CDR3 length is 13 residues. Germline V gives CDR1 SGHTA, CDR2 FQGNSA. The DNA of the CDR3 is TGTGCCAGCAAGGGACCCAACTACAATGAGCAGTTCTTC. Its translation is CASKGPNYNEQFF.

The chain links TRBV6-2 or TRBV6-3 to TRBJ2-3; D ambiguous. Germline V gene sequence: CDR1 MNHEY, CDR2 SVGEGT. V was clipped by 5 bases and J by 2 bases, with 17 bases between them. The CDR3 is made up of 16 amino acids. For the CDR3, the DNA is TGTGCCAGCAGTCAAACGGACCGCTACCTCACAGATACGCAGTATTTT. Translation gives CASSQTDRYLTDTQYF.

This clonotype was counted a single time. The genes are TRBV7-3 and TRBJ2-7; 9 bases map to TRBD1. The CDR3 extends over 14 amino acids. V lost 2 bases, J lost 7 bases, and 6 bases stayed unmatched. Germline assignment: CDR1 SGHTA and CDR2 FQGTGA. CDR3 in amino acids: CASSLYGTGREQYF. CDR3 bases: TGTGCCAGCAGCTTATACGGGACAGGGCGAGAGCAGTACTTC.

This rearrangement joins TRBV5-1 to TRBJ2-1; 8 nucleotides match TRBD2. Unmatched junction bases numbered 11, after V lost 4 bases and J lost 2 bases. The CDR3 runs 17 residues. Germline assignment: CDR1 SGHRS and CDR2 YFSETQ. CDR3 amino acids: CASSPPEAGGPYNEQFF. The CDR3 nucleotides are TGCGCCAGCAGCCCGCCAGAGGCGGGGGGTCCCTACAATGAGCAGTTCTTC.

The chain employs TRBV14 and TRBJ2-5; tentatively, D is TRBD2 (5 bases). Germline-derived CDR1 and CDR2 are SGHDN and FVKESK. The V gene lost 3 bases and the J gene lost 11 bases, with 22 bases spanning the gap. This CDR3 has 15 residues. CDR3 DNA sequence: TGTGCCAGCAGCCAGCCCCCGACTATCTACAATGAGCAGTACTTC. Protein: CASSQPPTIYNEQYF.

The chain couples TRBV5-1 to TRBJ1-1, with D tentatively TRBD1 (6 bases). The CDR3 has 15 amino acids. The germline V and J ends were trimmed by 0 bases and 0 bases, with 9 bases remaining between them. CDR1 and CDR2 (germline): SGHRS, YFSETQ. The CDR3 sequence is CASSLAEGVNTEAFF. In DNA, the CDR3 is TGCGCCAGCAGCTTGGCCGAGGGGGTGAACACTGAAGCTTTCTTT.

This clonotype was seen a single time. A much bigger clone sits one base away, suggesting this may be a read error. The chain uses TRBV12-3 or TRBV12-4 and TRBJ2-5; D not certain. The end of the DNA fits TRBJ2-7 better, so the J call may be wrong. The CDR3 length is 13 residues. The CDR3 sequence is CASRFGRIYEQYF. The CDR3, as DNA: TGTGCCAGCAGGTTCGGACGAATCTACGAGCAGTACTTC.

In this sample, this clonotype turned up a few times. The chain recombines TRBV29-1 with TRBJ1-1; 7 bases align to TRBD1. J lost 6 bases, V lost 7 bases, and 5 bases had no gene match. The CDR3 is 11 amino acids. Germline V gene lookup returns CDR1 SQVTM and CDR2 ANQGSEA. This chain's CDR3 is CSGTGVAEAFF. For the CDR3, the DNA is TGCAGCGGTACAGGGGTGGCTGAAGCTTTCTTT.

There are many counts of this clonotype. This sequence joins TRBV15 and TRBJ1-2, with unresolved D. The CDR3 extends over 15 amino acids. V was shortened by 2 bases and J by 5 bases, with 15 bases between the two germline ends. CDR1 is LNHNV and CDR2 is YYDKDF in the germline V gene (reference sequence). CDR3: CATSRRGIEEYGYTF. The CDR3, as DNA: TGTGCCACCAGCAGACGCGGCATAGAGGAATATGGCTACACCTTC. The full variable domain, with the rest looked up from reference TRBV15 and TRBJ1-2, is DAMVIQNPRYQVTQFGKPVTLSCSQTLNHNVMYWYQQKSSQAPKLLFHYYDKDFNNEADTPDNFQSRRPNTSFCFLDIRSPGLGDTAMYLCATSRRGIEEYGYTFGSGTRLTVV.

V gene TRBV19 combines with J gene TRBJ2-7, with 9 positions matching TRBD1. Germline-derived CDR1 and CDR2 are LNHDA and SQIVND (reference sequence). The CDR3 loop spans 16 amino acids. Trimming removed 5 bases from V and 0 bases from J; junction bases left unmatched: 8. CDR3 protein: CASSLTGTGHSYEQYF. The CDR3 nucleotides are TGTGCCAGTAGTCTTACCGGGACAGGGCACTCCTACGAGCAGTACTTC.

The CDR3 coding sequence is TGTGCCAGCAGCACTACTCCAGGGGGCGCAGGGGAAAAACTGTTTTTT. This sequence encodes CASSTTPGGAGEKLFF. The chain combines TRBV5-5 with TRBJ1-4, with TRBD1 matching 8 bases. Germline V gene lookup returns CDR1 SGHKS and CDR2 YYEKEE (reference sequence). This CDR3 is built from 16 residues. With 4 bases clipped from V and 8 bases from J, the junction kept 13 bases outside the gene matches.

The rearrangement joins TRBV5-1 to TRBJ2-3, with 8 bases identical to TRBD1. Germline CDR1 reads SGHRS; CDR2 reads YFSETQ. The V and J ends lost 4 bases and 4 bases, in that order; junction bases with no gene match: 11. This CDR3 contains 16 residues. The CDR3 sequence: CASSARQGWASDTQYF. The DNA of the CDR3 is TGCGCCAGCAGCGCAAGACAGGGGTGGGCATCAGATACGCAGTATTTT. The full variable domain, in which reference TRBV5-1 and TRBJ2-3 provide the parts outside the CDR3, is KAGVTQTPRYLIKTRGQQVTLSCSPISGHRSVSWYQQTPGQGLQFLFEYFSETQRNKGNFPGRFSGRQFSNSRSEMNVSTLELGDSALYLCASSARQGWASDTQYFGPGTRLTVL.